The 25 T cell receptor beta chains given below trace back to one sample, sequenced in a study of beta chain features in type 1 diabetes (dated by TCRdb to between 2018 and 2020). Receptor amplification or capture employed the immunoSEQ multiplex PCR assay. The High Capacity cDNA Reverse Transcription Kit was used to reverse transcribe all of the isolated RNA, meaning that expressed TCRB transcripts were what got sequenced. The clones in this table, taken by TCRdb from immuneACCESS, are in-frame only. Not every clone is retained; where verified, under half of the shortfall comes from an unresolved V gene, and the cause of the rest is unknown. This sample holds 900,000 or so clones; roughly 17% were observed only once. Together, the top ten hold around 0.02% of the sample. The sequencing sample was made of naive CD4+ T cells from blood. The label giving this sample's cell subset or site can be read as: true naive CD4+ T cells. The receptors come from a young woman in good health.

This clone was counted a few times. V usage is TRBV7-2 and J usage is TRBJ1-1; D call uncertain. Trimming pared 4 bases from V and 5 bases from J, leaving 17 bases between. The CDR3 spans 15 residues. Per the germline V gene, CDR1 is SGHTA and CDR2 is FQGNSA. CDR3 DNA: TGTGCCAGCAGCTCGTATAGGATGCTCGGAACTGAAGCTTTCTTT. Residues: CASSSYRMLGTEAFF.

V usage is TRBV6-5 and J usage is TRBJ2-3; D is undetermined. This CDR3 has 14 amino acids. Deletions cut 2 bases from V and 0 bases from J, with 6 bases between. Germline values: CDR1 MNHEY, CDR2 SVGAGI. The CDR3 reads CASSYDWSTDTQYF. The CDR3 DNA reads as TGTGCCAGCAGTTACGACTGGAGCACAGATACGCAGTATTTT.

This clone has only a few counts. V gene TRBV28 combines with J gene TRBJ1-2, with a possible D match to TRBD1 (5 bases). V lost 7 bases to trimming and J lost 8 bases, with 17 bases between them. The CDR3 covers 13 residues. From germline, CDR1 is MDHEN and CDR2 SYDVKM. The CDR3 here is CASTVTPGRGYTF. The CDR3 nucleotides read TGTGCCAGCACTGTCACCCCAGGGCGCGGCTACACCTTC.

The sample holds a few counts of this clone. This sequence joins TRBV15 and TRBJ2-4; D uncertain. Germline V gene sequence: CDR1 LNHNV, CDR2 YYDKDF (reference sequence). With 0 bases removed from V and 0 bases from J, the gap between germline ends came to 12 bases. This CDR3 has 17 amino acids. The CDR3 DNA is TGTGCCACCAGCAGAGAAAGGCTAGACCCAGCCAAAAACATTCAGTACTTC. Its protein is CATSRERLDPAKNIQYF.

V usage is TRBV15 and J usage is TRBJ1-1; D gene uncertain. This CDR3 is built from 14 residues. In germline, CDR1 is LNHNV, CDR2 YYDKDF (reference sequence). V was trimmed by 4 bases and J by 1 base, leaving 10 bases between them. Written as DNA, the CDR3 is TGTGCCACCAGCATAAATGGAGGGAACACTGAAGCTTTCTTT. Its translation: CATSINGGNTEAFF.

This clone was seen only a few times. This rearrangement joins TRBV13 to TRBJ2-5; the D gene is possibly TRBD1 (5 bases). This CDR3 comprises 14 residues. Per germline, CDR1 PRHDT and CDR2 FYEKMQ (reference sequence). V was trimmed by 1 base and J by 6 bases, leaving 12 bases between them. This CDR3 reads CASSLVIQGKTQYF. CDR3 bases: TGTGCCAGCAGCTTAGTGATCCAGGGAAAGACCCAGTACTTC.

This chain joins TRBV5-1 and TRBJ2-1; 7 bases map to TRBD1. The trim removed 5 bases at V and 1 base at J, leaving 6 bases unmatched. The CDR3 loop spans 15 amino acids. Germline-derived CDR1 and CDR2 are SGHRS and YFSETQ. CDR3 sequence: CASRETGTSYNEQFF. DNA for the CDR3: TGCGCCAGCAGGGAGACAGGGACATCCTACAATGAGCAGTTCTTC.

The gene calls are TRBV4-3 and TRBJ2-5; the D gene is possibly TRBD2 (5 bases). The CDR3 is made up of 13 amino acids. V gave up 1 base and J gave up 5 bases, with 8 bases separating them. CDR1 is LGHNA, CDR2 YSLEER, per germline. The CDR3 coding sequence is TGCGCCAGCAGCCAAGCCGGGGTGGAGACCCAGTACTTC. Translating gives CASSQAGVETQYF.

V and J are TRBV11-1 and TRBJ2-7; 9 nucleotides align to TRBD1. The CDR3 contains 15 residues. Germline V gene sequence: CDR1 SGHAT, CDR2 FQDESV (reference sequence). With 0 bases clipped from V and 3 bases from J, the junction kept 3 bases outside the gene matches. CDR3 region: CASSLAGQGLYEQYF. As DNA, the CDR3 is TGTGCCAGCAGCTTAGCGGGACAGGGACTCTACGAGCAGTACTTC.

This sequence joins TRBV6-1 and TRBJ2-1, with D tentatively TRBD1 or TRBD2 (5 bases each). Between the trimmed V and J ends, which lost 9 bases and 5 bases, there was a span of 20 bases. CDR1 MNHNS and CDR2 SASEGT come from the germline V gene. The CDR3 length is 15 residues. DNA for the CDR3: TGTGCCAGTTTTACCGGGACGGTAAATCACAATGAGCAGTTCTTC. Its translation: CASFTGTVNHNEQFF.

This clone was detected a few times. This rearrangement joins TRBV4-2 to TRBJ2-1; the D call may be TRBD1 or TRBD2 (5 bases each). Looked up from germline, CDR1 is LGHNA and CDR2 is YNFKEQ. The CDR3 contains 15 residues. V lost 7 bases and J 2 bases, leaving 15 bases between the germline ends. CDR3 in amino acids: CASTRDPSTYNEQFF. The DNA of the CDR3 is TGTGCCAGCACCCGGGACCCCTCGACCTACAATGAGCAGTTCTTC.

This clone has a handful of counts. V and J are TRBV4-3 and TRBJ2-7, with 7 bases identical to TRBD2. This CDR3 spans 15 amino acids. Germline V gene lookup returns CDR1 LGHNA and CDR2 YSLEER. J lost 4 bases, V lost 3 bases, and 9 bases had no gene match. The CDR3 region has the DNA TGCGCCAGCAGCCAGGATAGACTAGCACCTTACGAGCAGTACTTC. This gives the protein CASSQDRLAPYEQYF.

This clone has a handful of counts. The chain uses TRBV5-1 and TRBJ2-7; D might be TRBD2 (7 bases). This CDR3 spans 16 amino acids. Germline V gene sequence: CDR1 SGHRS, CDR2 YFSETQ. The ends were cut back, 5 bases at V and 4 bases at J, with 22 bases in the middle. CDR3 sequence (DNA): TGCGCCAGCAGAGGGGGGAGGGCCGAGGAATTGTACGAGCAGTACTTC. Encoded protein: CASRGGRAEELYEQYF.

The chain recombines TRBV5-5 with TRBJ2-7, with 13 bases that match TRBD2. Germline trimming cut 5 bases from V and 5 bases from J; bases unmatched to any gene: 10. Germline CDR1 reads SGHKS; CDR2 reads YYEKEE (reference sequence). The CDR3 length is 16 residues. The CDR3 sequence is CASRGLAGAGANEQYF. The CDR3 DNA is TGTGCCAGCAGAGGACTAGCGGGAGCAGGAGCCAACGAGCAGTACTTC.

V is TRBV9 and J is TRBJ2-7; no definite D call. The V gene lost 4 bases and the J gene lost 0 bases, with 14 bases spanning the gap. Germline-derived CDR1 and CDR2 are SGDLS and YYNGEE. The CDR3 runs to 15 residues. In nucleotides, the CDR3 is TGTGCCAGCAGCTCCACTCCGGTCCACTCCTACGAGCAGTACTTC. Translated: CASSSTPVHSYEQYF.

The chain joins TRBV7-9 to TRBJ1-5; D ambiguous. Germline V gene lookup returns CDR1 SEHNR and CDR2 FQNEAQ (reference sequence). The CDR3 totals 13 residues. V was cut by 5 bases and J by 9 bases, with 14 bases left in between. The CDR3 is CASSEGGDGPQHF. The CDR3 DNA is TGTGCCAGCAGCGAAGGCGGAGATGGGCCCCAGCATTTT.

This clone was observed a handful of times. The chain couples TRBV4-2 to TRBJ2-5, with 13 positions matching TRBD2. The junction had 10 bases not matched to a gene; V was cut back by 0 bases and J by 6 bases. Germline V gene data show CDR1 as LGHNA and CDR2 as YNFKEQ. The CDR3 sequence is 18 residues long. The CDR3 bases are TGTGCCAGCAGCCAAGAAGGTTCCGGACTAGCGGGAGAGCAGACCCAGTACTTC. This translates into CASSQEGSGLAGEQTQYF.

This clone was observed a handful of times. The chain employs TRBV7-2 and TRBJ1-5; 9 bases line up with TRBD1. J lost 4 bases, V lost 5 bases, and 6 bases had no gene match. CDR1 and CDR2 (germline): SGHTA, FQGNSA. The CDR3 loop spans 15 amino acids. CDR3 in amino acids: CASSAGQGRNQPQHF. The CDR3 DNA sequence: TGTGCCAGCAGCGCGGGACAGGGTAGGAATCAGCCCCAGCATTTT.

There are a few counts of this clone. Other DNA sequences in the sample encode the same CDR3. This chain uses TRBV29-1 with TRBJ1-1; unclear D gene. The CDR3 contains 13 residues. CDR1 is SQVTM, CDR2 ANQGSEA, per germline. V lost 3 bases, J lost 4 bases, and 12 bases lay in between. The CDR3: CSVDSLGGTEAFF. CDR3 in DNA: TGCAGCGTTGACAGCCTCGGAGGCACTGAAGCTTTCTTT.

V is TRBV9 and J is TRBJ2-3; D call uncertain. Germline CDR1 and CDR2: SGDLS and YYNGEE. V lost 1 base, J lost 0 bases, and 12 bases lay in between. The CDR3 runs to 16 residues. The CDR3 sequence: CASSVRATTSTDTQYF. The CDR3 nucleotides are TGTGCCAGCAGCGTACGGGCAACAACTAGCACAGATACGCAGTATTTT.

The sample holds a few counts of this clone. The V gene is TRBV15, the J gene TRBJ1-2; D is unresolved. This CDR3 is 12 amino acids long. V lost 3 bases to trimming and J lost 5 bases, with 7 bases between them. The germline CDR1 and CDR2 sequences are LNHNV and YYDKDF (reference sequence). CDR3 loop: CATSSWEYGYTF. Here the CDR3 DNA reads TGTGCCACCAGCAGTTGGGAATATGGCTACACCTTC.

The gene calls are TRBV28 and TRBJ1-4; D ambiguous. The CDR3 length is 12 residues. Germline V gives CDR1 MDHEN, CDR2 SYDVKM. Deletions cut 10 bases from V and 7 bases from J, with 13 bases between. The CDR3 DNA sequence: TGTGCCATCTCGTCGGAGATTGAAAAACTGTTTTTT. Protein product: CAISSEIEKLFF.

This clone was seen a few times. The rearrangement uses TRBV18 and TRBJ2-1, with D possibly matching TRBD1 (6 bases). The CDR3 loop spans 16 amino acids. Trimming removed 6 bases from V and 0 bases from J, with 15 bases in between. The germline gives CDR1 KGHSH, CDR2 LQKENI. The CDR3 protein is CASSPGTTFSYNEQFF. CDR3 coding DNA: TGTGCCAGCTCCCCCGGGACAACATTCTCCTACAATGAGCAGTTCTTC. The variable domain in full, completed from reference TRBV18 and TRBJ2-1, reads NAGVMQNPRHLVRRRGQEARLRCSPMKGHSHVYWYRQLPEEGLKFMVYLQKENIIDESGMPKERFSAEFPKEGPSILRIQQVVRGDSAAYFCASSPGTTFSYNEQFFGPGTRLTVL.

Note on this clone: Different DNA sequences within this sample yield the same CDR3. The DNA of the CDR3 is TGTGCCAGCAGTTCGGGACTAGCGGGAGAGGAGACCCAGTACTTC. Translated: CASSSGLAGEETQYF. The V gene is TRBV5-4, the J gene TRBJ2-5; 14 bases are a match to TRBD2. V lost 5 bases and J lost 5; bases outside the gene matches: 5. CDR1 and CDR2 from the germline V gene are SGHNT and YYREEE (reference sequence). The CDR3 totals 15 residues.

The V and J genes are TRBV9 and TRBJ2-2; no firm D call. Germline V lookup: CDR1 SGDLS, CDR2 YYNGEE. This CDR3 region has 13 residues. V was cut by 6 bases and J by 2 bases, with 8 bases left in between. CDR3 in DNA: TGTGCCAGCACAGATACCAACACCGGGGAGCTGTTTTTT. Protein product: CASTDTNTGELFF.